This T cell receptor beta chain is from a study of T cell clonality in common variable immunodeficiency. Study-wide findings and caveats: Common variable immunodeficiency TCR beta sequences reportedly had fewer deletions and N-nucleotide insertions.

With regard to this clone: Its antigen remains unknown. From the germline J gene comes the end of the CDR3, since the read stops 3 residues before it.

Heparinized whole blood, 5 to 8 ml, came from each donor. Only in-frame clones appear in the TCRdb table, and some are missing; sequencing was by immunoSEQ multiplex PCR. The sample was found to contain approximately 26,000 clones, and every one recurs. Germline CDR1 and CDR2: DFQATT and SNEGSKA (reference sequence). The CDR3 runs 18 residues. V dropped 0 bases and J dropped 5; count of bases not matched to a gene: 13. This sequence was found in a human donor with common variable immunodeficiency. The specimen sequenced was peripheral blood mononuclear cells. This chain connects TRBV20-1 to TRBJ2-1; 10 nucleotides agree with TRBD2. Partial CDR3 DNA: TGCAGTGCTAGAGATCCCTTTTCTCTTACTAGCGGGGACAATGAG. It specifies CSARDPFSLTSGDNE. The complete CDR3 sequence is CSARDPFSLTSGDNEQFF.